What follows are 4 T cell receptor beta chains derived from one specimen sequenced in a study of blood T cell repertoires in COVID-19. Profiling relied on immunoSEQ multiplex PCR, and the TCRdb table lists in-frame clones only, not all of them. This repertoire shows 250,000 or so clones, more than 75% found once; its top ten account for 0.99%. Sequenced material: peripheral blood. The receptors come from a woman between 40 and 50 years old who had recovered from COVID-19.

This sequence joins TRBV6-2 or TRBV6-3 and TRBJ1-2; D is ambiguous. The V gene lost 0 bases and the J gene lost 4 bases, with 9 bases spanning the gap. The CDR3 loop spans 14 amino acids. Looked up from germline, CDR1 is MNHEY and CDR2 is SVGEGT. CDR3: CASSYSSWFYGYTF. In DNA form, the CDR3 reads TGTGCCAGCAGTTACTCGAGTTGGTTCTATGGCTACACCTTC.

In its sample, this clone was seen once. V and J are TRBV28 and TRBJ2-3, with no clear D. In germline, CDR1 is MDHEN, CDR2 SYDVKM. V gave up 6 bases and J gave up 0 bases, with 13 bases separating them. This CDR3 has 15 residues. In DNA form, the CDR3 reads TGTGCCAGCAGCCCCCTGAGCTCTAGCACAGATACGCAGTATTTT. Translated, it gives CASSPLSSSTDTQYF.

The chain joins TRBV6-5 to TRBJ1-6, with D perhaps TRBD1 (6 bases). Trimming cost V 6 bases and J 9 bases, with 15 bases left between them. The CDR3 runs to 14 residues. Germline CDR1 and CDR2: MNHEY and SVGAGI. The DNA for the CDR3 is TGTGCCAGCAGCCCCGGGGGGGCCCTTTCACCCCTCCACTTT. Amino acid sequence: CASSPGGALSPLHF.

The J gene is TRBJ1-6, the V gene TRBV5-6, with D perhaps matching TRBD1 (6 bases). CDR1 is SGHDT and CDR2 is YYEEEE in the germline V gene. This CDR3 spans 13 amino acids. V lost 0 bases and J 9 bases, leaving 7 bases between the germline ends. CDR3 DNA sequence: TGTGCCAGCAGCTTGGGGGACATTTCACCCCTCCACTTT. Protein product: CASSLGDISPLHF.